Shown below are 2 T cell receptor beta chains from a single sample sequenced in a study of control samples from healthy donors and cancer patients. Only in-frame clones appear in the TCRdb table, and some are missing; sequencing was by immunoSEQ multiplex PCR. The profile shows around 79,000 clones, more than 85% of them singletons. The sample taken for sequencing was PBMCs. The receptors here all came from a woman in her 40s with lung cancer.

J is TRBJ2-1 and V is TRBV4-1; D is unresolved. The V and J ends lost 5 bases and 0 bases respectively, with 14 bases between them. CDR3 length: 16 residues. Germline-derived CDR1 and CDR2 are MGHRA and YSYEKL. The CDR3 loop reads CASSSTSGSSYNEQFF. In nucleotides, the CDR3 is TGCGCCAGCAGCTCCACTTCCGGGTCCTCCTACAATGAGCAGTTCTTC.

The V and J genes are TRBV11-2 and TRBJ1-1; D is perhaps TRBD1 (6 bases). The CDR3 totals 15 residues. Germline V gene lookup returns CDR1 SGHAT and CDR2 FQNNGV. Between the trimmed V and J ends, which lost 4 bases and 0 bases, there was a span of 12 bases. CDR3 amino acids: CASSSSQGMNTEAFF. In nucleotides, the CDR3 is TGTGCCAGCAGCTCCTCTCAGGGGATGAACACTGAAGCTTTCTTT.